The rows below give T cell receptor beta chains drawn from one sample of a study of blood T cell repertoires in COVID-19. This table comes from immunoSEQ multiplex PCR, and its TCRdb copy is limited to in-frame clones, with some not included. The sample lists approximately 150,000 clones, about 83% occurring once. Sequenced sample: PBMCs or T cells enriched from blood (not recorded which). These receptors were taken from a woman between 45 and 60 years old with acute COVID-19. CDR3s include the opening cysteine and the closing phenylalanine or tryptophan. A D gene is named only where the DNA matches it firmly. The listing skips clone size in some rows; elsewhere it reads once, few, many or a size class.

CDR3 DNA: TGTGCCAGCTCACCAGATTCCCATAGTGCCGGGAGGGCGAACACCGGGGAGCTGTTTTTT
CDR3 protein: CASSPDSHSAGRANTGELFF
J gene: TRBJ2-2
D gene: TRBD2
V gene: TRBV18
clone size: -
CDR3 length: 20

CDR3 DNA: TGTGCCTGGTCAACTAGCGGGAGGTCCGGGGAGCTGTTTTTT
CDR3 protein: CAWSTSGRSGELFF
J gene: TRBJ2-2
D gene: TRBD2
V gene: TRBV30
clone size: few
CDR3 length: 14

CDR3 DNA: TGTGCCAGCAGCGTTTCGACTAGCGGGAGGCCCTACAATGAGCAGTTCTTC
CDR3 protein: CASSVSTSGRPYNEQFF
J gene: TRBJ2-1
D gene: TRBD2
V gene: TRBV9
clone size: -
CDR3 length: 17

CDR3 DNA: TGTGCCAGCAGCCAAGATTCTAAGTCCAAAAACATTCAGTACTTC
CDR3 protein: CASSQDSKSKNIQYF
J gene: TRBJ2-4
D gene: -
V gene: TRBV4-2
clone size: few
CDR3 length: 15

CDR3 DNA: TGTGCCACCAGGACTAGCGACGGGGGTTACAATGAGCAGTTCTTC
CDR3 protein: CATRTSDGGYNEQFF
J gene: TRBJ2-1
D gene: TRBD2
V gene: TRBV24-1
clone size: few
CDR3 length: 15

CDR3 DNA: TGTGCCAGCAGCTTAAGACTAGCGCAAGAGACCCAGTACTTC
CDR3 protein: CASSLRLAQETQYF
J gene: TRBJ2-5
D gene: TRBD2
V gene: TRBV7-8
clone size: -
CDR3 length: 14

CDR3 DNA: TGCGCCAGCAGTGTCGGGGGACTAGCGGGAGTAAGGGAGACCCAGTACTTC
CDR3 protein: CASSVGGLAGVRETQYF
J gene: TRBJ2-5
D gene: TRBD2
V gene: TRBV5-1
clone size: -
CDR3 length: 17

CDR3 DNA: TGTGCCAGCAGCCTGGCATTATACGAGCAGTACTTC
CDR3 protein: CASSLALYEQYF
J gene: TRBJ2-7
D gene: -
V gene: TRBV7-9
clone size: -
CDR3 length: 12

CDR3 DNA: TGTGCCAGCACCCCCGGGGGGGGCCTCACGGTGGAGCAGTTCTTC
CDR3 protein: CASTPGGGLTVEQFF
J gene: TRBJ2-1
D gene: TRBD2
V gene: TRBV28
clone size: -
CDR3 length: 15

CDR3 DNA: TGTGCCAGTAGCAGCGGCCAAGGTGGCAATCAGCCCCAGCATTTT
CDR3 protein: CASSSGQGGNQPQHF
J gene: TRBJ1-5
D gene: -
V gene: TRBV19
clone size: -
CDR3 length: 15

CDR3 DNA: TGTGCCAGCAAATGGAGGGGCCCCACCGAGCAGTACTTC
CDR3 protein: CASKWRGPTEQYF
J gene: TRBJ2-7
D gene: -
V gene: TRBV3-1/TRBV3-2
clone size: -
CDR3 length: 13